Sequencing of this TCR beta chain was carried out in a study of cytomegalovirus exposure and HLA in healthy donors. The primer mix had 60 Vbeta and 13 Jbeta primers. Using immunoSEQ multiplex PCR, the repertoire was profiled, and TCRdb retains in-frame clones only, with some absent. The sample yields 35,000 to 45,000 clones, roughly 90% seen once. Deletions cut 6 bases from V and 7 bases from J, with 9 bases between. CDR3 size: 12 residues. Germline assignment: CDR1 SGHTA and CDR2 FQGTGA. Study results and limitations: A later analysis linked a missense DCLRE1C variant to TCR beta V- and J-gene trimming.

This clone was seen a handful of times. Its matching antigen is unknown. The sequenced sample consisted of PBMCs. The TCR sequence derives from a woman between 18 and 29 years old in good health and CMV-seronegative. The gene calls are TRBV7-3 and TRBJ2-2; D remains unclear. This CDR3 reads CASRSTYGELFF. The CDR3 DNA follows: TGTGCCAGCAGATCAACTTACGGGGAGCTGTTTTTT.